This T cell receptor (beta chain) appears in the sequencing data of a study of blood T cell repertoires in COVID-19. At the level of the study: Italy, Spain and the United States were the sources of the convalescent and acute COVID-19 samples. T cells, B-cell-depleted T cells, or PBMCs provided the cDNA or gDNA that served as material.

Using immunoSEQ multiplex PCR, the repertoire was profiled, and TCRdb retains in-frame clones only, with some absent. The repertoire includes more than 60,000 clones, 88% of them detected once, and approximately 40% sits in the top ten. This CDR3 contains 13 residues. The J segment lost 5 bases and the V segment lost 6 bases, leaving 8 bases of the junction unmatched. Germline lookup yields CDR1 SQVTM and CDR2 ANQGSEA. Sequenced sample: peripheral blood. The receptor's source is a woman aged 60 to 75 with COVID-19, enrolled during active disease. This chain joins TRBV29-1 and TRBJ2-5; TRBD1 matches at 8 bases. The CDR3 loop is CSVETDREETQYF. The CDR3 DNA follows: TGCAGCGTGGAGACGGACAGGGAGGAGACCCAGTACTTC. Full variable domain (missing parts from reference TRBV29-1 and TRBJ2-5): SAVISQKPSRDICQRGTSLTIQCQVDSQVTMMFWYRQQPGQSLTLIATANQGSEATYESGFVIDKFPISRPNLTFSTLTVSNMSPEDSSIYLCSVETDREETQYFGPGTRLLVL.